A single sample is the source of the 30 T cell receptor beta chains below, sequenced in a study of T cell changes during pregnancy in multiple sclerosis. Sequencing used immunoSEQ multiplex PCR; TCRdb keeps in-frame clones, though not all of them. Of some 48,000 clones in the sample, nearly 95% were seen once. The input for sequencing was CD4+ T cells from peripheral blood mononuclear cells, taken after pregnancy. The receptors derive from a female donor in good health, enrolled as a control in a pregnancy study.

CDR3 sequence: CASSLRLAGNNEQFF. DNA of the CDR3: TGTGCCAGCAGCTTAAGACTAGCGGGGAACAATGAGCAGTTCTTC. J is TRBJ2-1 and V is TRBV7-2; 11 bases align to TRBD2. The V gene's germline CDR1 is SGHTA and CDR2 FQGNSA. The V segment lost 2 bases and the J segment 5 bases; nucleotides outside the gene matches: 2. This CDR3 is built from 15 residues.

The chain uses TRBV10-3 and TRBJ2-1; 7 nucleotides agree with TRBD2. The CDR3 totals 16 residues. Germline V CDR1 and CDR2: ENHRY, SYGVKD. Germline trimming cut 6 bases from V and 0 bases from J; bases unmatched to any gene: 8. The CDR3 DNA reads TGTGCCATCAGCCGAGGACTAGTAAGCTCCTACAATGAGCAGTTCTTC. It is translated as CAISRGLVSSYNEQFF.

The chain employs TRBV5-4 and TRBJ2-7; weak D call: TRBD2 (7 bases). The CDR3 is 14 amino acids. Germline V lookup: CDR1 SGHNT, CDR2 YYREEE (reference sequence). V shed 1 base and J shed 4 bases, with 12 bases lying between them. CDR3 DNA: TGTGCCAGCAGCTTGAAGGGAGGGACATACGAGCAGTACTTC. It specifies CASSLKGGTYEQYF.

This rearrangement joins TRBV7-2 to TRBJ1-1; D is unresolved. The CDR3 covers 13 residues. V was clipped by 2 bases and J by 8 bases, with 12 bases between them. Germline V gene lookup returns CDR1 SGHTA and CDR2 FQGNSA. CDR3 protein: CASSLTDGSEAFF. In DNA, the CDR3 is TGTGCCAGCAGCTTAACTGACGGGTCCGAAGCTTTCTTT.

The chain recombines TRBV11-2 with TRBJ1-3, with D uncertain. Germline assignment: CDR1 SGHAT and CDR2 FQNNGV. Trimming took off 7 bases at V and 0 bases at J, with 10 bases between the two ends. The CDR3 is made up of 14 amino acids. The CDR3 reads CASTLGSSGNTIYF. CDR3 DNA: TGTGCCAGCACCCTGGGGAGCTCTGGAAACACCATATATTTT.

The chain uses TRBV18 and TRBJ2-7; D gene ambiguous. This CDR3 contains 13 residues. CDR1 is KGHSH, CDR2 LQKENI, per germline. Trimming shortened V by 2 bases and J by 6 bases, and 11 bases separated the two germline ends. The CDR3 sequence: CASSPSQEFEQYF. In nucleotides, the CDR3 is TGTGCCAGCTCACCAAGTCAGGAATTCGAGCAGTACTTC.

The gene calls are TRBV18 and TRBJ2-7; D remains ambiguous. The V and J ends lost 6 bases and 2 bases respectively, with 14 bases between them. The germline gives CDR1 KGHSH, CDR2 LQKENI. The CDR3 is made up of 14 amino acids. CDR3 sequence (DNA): TGTGCCAGCTCCCAGGTGGGCCAGCCCTACGAGCAGTACTTC. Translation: CASSQVGQPYEQYF.

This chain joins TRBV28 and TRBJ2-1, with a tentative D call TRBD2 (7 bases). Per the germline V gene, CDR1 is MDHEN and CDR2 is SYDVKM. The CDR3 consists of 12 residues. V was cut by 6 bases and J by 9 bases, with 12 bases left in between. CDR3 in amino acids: CASRGGTLEQFF. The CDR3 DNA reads TGTGCCAGCAGGGGGGGGACACTTGAGCAGTTCTTC.

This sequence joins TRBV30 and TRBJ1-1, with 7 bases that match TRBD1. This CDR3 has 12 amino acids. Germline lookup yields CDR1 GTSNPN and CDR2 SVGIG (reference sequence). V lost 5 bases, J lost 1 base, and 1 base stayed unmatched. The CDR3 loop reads CAWGQENTEAFF. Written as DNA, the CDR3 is TGTGCCTGGGGACAGGAGAACACTGAAGCTTTCTTT.

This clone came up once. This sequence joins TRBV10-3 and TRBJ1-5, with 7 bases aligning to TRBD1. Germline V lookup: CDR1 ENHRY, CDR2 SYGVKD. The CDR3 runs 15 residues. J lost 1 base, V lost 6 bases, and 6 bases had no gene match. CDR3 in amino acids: CAISPDRDSNQPQHF. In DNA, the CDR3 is TGTGCCATCAGCCCCGACAGGGACAGCAATCAGCCCCAGCATTTT.

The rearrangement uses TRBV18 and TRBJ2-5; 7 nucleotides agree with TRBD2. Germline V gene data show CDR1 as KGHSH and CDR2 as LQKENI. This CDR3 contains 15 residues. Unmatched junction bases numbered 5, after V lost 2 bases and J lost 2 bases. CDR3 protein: CASSPSASGQETQYF. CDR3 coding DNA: TGTGCCAGCTCACCATCGGCTAGCGGACAAGAGACCCAGTACTTC.

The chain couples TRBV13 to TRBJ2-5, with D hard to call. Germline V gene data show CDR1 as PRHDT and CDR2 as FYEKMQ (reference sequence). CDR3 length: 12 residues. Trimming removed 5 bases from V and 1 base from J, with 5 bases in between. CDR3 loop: CASSTGQETQYF. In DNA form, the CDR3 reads TGTGCCAGCAGCACGGGCCAAGAGACCCAGTACTTC.

The CDR3 bases are TGTGCCAGCAGCCAGATCCAGGGGGCGCACACCGGGGAGCTGTTTTTT. It yields the protein CASSQIQGAHTGELFF. V is TRBV4-2 and J is TRBJ2-2; 8 bases match TRBD1. The CDR3 runs to 16 residues. Trimming cost V 3 bases and J 3 bases; bases outside gene matches: 6. Germline V lookup: CDR1 LGHNA, CDR2 YNFKEQ.

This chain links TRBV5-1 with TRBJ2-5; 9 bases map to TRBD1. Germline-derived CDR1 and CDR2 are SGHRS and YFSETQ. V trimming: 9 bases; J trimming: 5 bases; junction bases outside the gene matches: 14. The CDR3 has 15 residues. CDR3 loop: CATNRGTGNRETQYF. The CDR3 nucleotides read TGCGCCACTAATAGGGGGACAGGGAATCGGGAGACCCAGTACTTC.

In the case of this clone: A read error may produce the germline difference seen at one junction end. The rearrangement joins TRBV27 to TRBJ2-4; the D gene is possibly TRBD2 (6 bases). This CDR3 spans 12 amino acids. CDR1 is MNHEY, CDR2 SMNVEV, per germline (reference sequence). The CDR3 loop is CASSFRAGIRYF. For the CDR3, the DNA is TGTGCCAGCAGTTTTAGGGCGGGGATTCGGTACTTC.

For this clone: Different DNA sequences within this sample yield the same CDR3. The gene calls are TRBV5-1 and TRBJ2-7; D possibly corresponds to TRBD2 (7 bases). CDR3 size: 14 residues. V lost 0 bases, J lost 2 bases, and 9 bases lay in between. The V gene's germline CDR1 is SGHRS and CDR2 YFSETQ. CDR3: CASSLGRGPYEQYF. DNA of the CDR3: TGCGCCAGCAGCTTGGGGCGGGGGCCCTACGAGCAGTACTTC.

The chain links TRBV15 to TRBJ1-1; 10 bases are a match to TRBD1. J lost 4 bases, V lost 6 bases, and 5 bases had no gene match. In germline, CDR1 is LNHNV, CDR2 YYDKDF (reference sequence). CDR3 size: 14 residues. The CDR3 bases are TGTGCCACCAGGGGGACAGGGGCTACCACTGAAGCTTTCTTT. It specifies CATRGTGATTEAFF.

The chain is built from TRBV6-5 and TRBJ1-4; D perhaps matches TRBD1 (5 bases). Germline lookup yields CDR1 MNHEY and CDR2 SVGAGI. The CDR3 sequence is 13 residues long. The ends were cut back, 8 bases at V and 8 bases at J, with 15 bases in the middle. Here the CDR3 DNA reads TGTGCCAGCCGTGGACAAATGGTGGAAAAACTGTTTTTT. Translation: CASRGQMVEKLFF.

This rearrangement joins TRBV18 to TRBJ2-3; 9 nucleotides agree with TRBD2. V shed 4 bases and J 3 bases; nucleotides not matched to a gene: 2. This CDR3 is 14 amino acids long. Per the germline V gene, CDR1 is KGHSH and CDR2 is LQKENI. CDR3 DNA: TGTGCCAGCTCACTAGCGGGAGAAACAGATACGCAGTATTTT. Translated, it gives CASSLAGETDTQYF.

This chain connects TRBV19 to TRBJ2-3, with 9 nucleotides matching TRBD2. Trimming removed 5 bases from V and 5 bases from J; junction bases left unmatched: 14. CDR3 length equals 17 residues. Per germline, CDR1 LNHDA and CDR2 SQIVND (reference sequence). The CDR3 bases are TGTGCCAGTAGTTATCGGTCTAGCGGGACTATAGGAGATACGCAGTATTTT. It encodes CASSYRSSGTIGDTQYF. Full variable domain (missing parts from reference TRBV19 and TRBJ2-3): DGGITQSPKYLFRKEGQNVTLSCEQNLNHDAMYWYRQDPGQGLRLIYYSQIVNDFQKGDIAEGYSVSREKKESFPLTVTSAQKNPTAFYLCASSYRSSGTIGDTQYFGPGTRLTVL.

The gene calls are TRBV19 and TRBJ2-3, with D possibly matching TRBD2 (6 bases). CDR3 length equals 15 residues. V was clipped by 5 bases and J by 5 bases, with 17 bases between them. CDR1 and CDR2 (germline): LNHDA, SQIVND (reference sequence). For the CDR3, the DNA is TGTGCCAGTAGTTTTAACCGGGGAGGAAAAGATACGCAGTATTTT. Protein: CASSFNRGGKDTQYF. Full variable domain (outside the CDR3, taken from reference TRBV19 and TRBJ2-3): DGGITQSPKYLFRKEGQNVTLSCEQNLNHDAMYWYRQDPGQGLRLIYYSQIVNDFQKGDIAEGYSVSREKKESFPLTVTSAQKNPTAFYLCASSFNRGGKDTQYFGPGTRLTVL.

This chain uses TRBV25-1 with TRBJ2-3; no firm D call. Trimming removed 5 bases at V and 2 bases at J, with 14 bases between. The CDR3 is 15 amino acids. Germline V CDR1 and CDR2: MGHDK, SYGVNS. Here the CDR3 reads CASSPAGSATDTQYF. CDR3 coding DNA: TGTGCCAGCAGTCCGGCAGGCTCCGCCACAGATACGCAGTATTTT.

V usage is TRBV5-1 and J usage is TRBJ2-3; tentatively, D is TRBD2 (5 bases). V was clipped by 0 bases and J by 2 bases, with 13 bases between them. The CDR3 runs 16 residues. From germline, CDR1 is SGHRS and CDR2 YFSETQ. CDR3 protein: CASSLESSPYTDTQYF. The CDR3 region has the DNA TGCGCCAGCAGCTTGGAGTCTAGCCCTTACACAGATACGCAGTATTTT.

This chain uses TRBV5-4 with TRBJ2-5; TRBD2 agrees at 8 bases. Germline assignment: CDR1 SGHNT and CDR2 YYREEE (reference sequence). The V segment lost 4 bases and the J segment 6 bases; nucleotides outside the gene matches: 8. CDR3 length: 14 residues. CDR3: CASSLSGVGKTQYF. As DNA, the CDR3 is TGTGCCAGCAGCCTTAGCGGGGTTGGGAAGACCCAGTACTTC.

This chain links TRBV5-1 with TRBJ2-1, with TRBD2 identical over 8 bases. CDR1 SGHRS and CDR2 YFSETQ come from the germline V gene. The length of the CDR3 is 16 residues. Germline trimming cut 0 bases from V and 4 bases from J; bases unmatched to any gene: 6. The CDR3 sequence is CASSLAGGTRYNEQFF. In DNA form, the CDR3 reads TGCGCCAGCAGCTTGGCGGGGGGGACTAGGTACAATGAGCAGTTCTTC.

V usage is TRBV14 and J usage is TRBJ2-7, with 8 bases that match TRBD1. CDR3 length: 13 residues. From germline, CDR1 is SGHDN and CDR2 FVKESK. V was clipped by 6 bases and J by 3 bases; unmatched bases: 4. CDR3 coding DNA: TGTGCCAGCAGGGGGACAGGACTCTACGAGCAGTACTTC. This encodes CASRGTGLYEQYF.

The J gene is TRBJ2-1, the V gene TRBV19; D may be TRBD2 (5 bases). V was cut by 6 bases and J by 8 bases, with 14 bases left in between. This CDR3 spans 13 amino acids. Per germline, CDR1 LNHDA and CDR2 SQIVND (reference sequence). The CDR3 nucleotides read TGTGCCAGTAGGAGGGATTCTACGGATGAGCAGTTCTTC. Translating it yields CASRRDSTDEQFF.

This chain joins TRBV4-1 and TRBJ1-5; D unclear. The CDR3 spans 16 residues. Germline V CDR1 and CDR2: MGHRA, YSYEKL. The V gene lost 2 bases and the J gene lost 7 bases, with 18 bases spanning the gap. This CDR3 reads CASSQTVAAPVQPQHF. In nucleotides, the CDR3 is TGCGCCAGCAGCCAAACCGTCGCCGCGCCCGTACAGCCCCAGCATTTT.

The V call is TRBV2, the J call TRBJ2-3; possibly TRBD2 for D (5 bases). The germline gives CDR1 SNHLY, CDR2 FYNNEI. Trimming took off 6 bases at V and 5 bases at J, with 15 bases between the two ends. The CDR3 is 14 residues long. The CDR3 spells CASRVSLAGDTQYF. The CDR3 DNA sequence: TGTGCCAGCAGGGTTAGTCTAGCAGGAGATACGCAGTATTTT. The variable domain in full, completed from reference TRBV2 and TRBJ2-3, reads EPEVTQTPSHQVTQMGQEVILRCVPISNHLYFYWYRQILGQKVEFLVSFYNNEISEKSEIFDDQFSVERPDGSNFTLKIRSTKLEDSAMYFCASRVSLAGDTQYFGPGTRLTVL.

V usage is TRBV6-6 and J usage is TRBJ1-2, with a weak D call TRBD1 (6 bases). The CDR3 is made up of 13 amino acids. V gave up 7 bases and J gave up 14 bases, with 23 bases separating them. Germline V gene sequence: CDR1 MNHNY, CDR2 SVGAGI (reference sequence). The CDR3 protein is CASKTISGEGDTF. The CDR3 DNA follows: TGTGCCAGCAAAACCATCTCAGGGGAGGGAGATACCTTC.